This TCR beta chain originates from a study of shared clonotypes between healthy human individuals. At the level of the study: Each donor's CD8 memory used one plate, CD8 naive two, each CD4 subset three.

Germline CDR1 reads MNHEY; CDR2 reads SMNVEV (reference sequence). This CDR3 contains 17 residues. The V and J ends lost 3 bases and 2 bases, in that order; junction bases with no gene match: 9. Repertoires were generated with immunoSEQ multiplex PCR, while TCRdb's copy carries only in-frame clones and drops some. Here the sample spans about 1.5 million clones, 95% to 99% being singletons. What was sequenced was naive CD4+ T cells sorted from blood. Subset in this sample: CD45RA+ positively selected. The chain is built from TRBV27 and TRBJ2-2; 7 bases are a match to TRBD2. The sequence came from a man aged 25-40 years in good health. Here the CDR3 reads CASSFFPSGANTGELFF. CDR3 nucleotide sequence: TGTGCCAGCAGTTTCTTCCCGAGCGGGGCTAACACCGGGGAGCTGTTTTTT.